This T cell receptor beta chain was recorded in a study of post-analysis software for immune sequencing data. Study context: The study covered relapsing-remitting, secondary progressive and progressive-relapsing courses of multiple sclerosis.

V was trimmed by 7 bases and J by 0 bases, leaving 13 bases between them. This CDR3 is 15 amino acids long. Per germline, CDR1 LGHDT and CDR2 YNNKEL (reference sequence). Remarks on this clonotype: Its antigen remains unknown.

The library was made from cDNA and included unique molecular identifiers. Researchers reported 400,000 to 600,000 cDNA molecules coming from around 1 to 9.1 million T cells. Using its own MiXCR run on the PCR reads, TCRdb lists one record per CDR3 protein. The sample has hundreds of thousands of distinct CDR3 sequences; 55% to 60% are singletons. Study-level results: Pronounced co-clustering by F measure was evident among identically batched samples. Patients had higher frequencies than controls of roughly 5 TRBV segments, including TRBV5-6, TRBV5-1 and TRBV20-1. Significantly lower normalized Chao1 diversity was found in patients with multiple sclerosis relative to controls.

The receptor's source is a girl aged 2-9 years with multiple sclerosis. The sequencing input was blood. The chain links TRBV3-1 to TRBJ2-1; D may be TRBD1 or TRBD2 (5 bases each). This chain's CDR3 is CASTPGLASYNEQFF. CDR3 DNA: TGTGCCAGCACCCCAGGGCTAGCCTCCTACAATGAGCAGTTCTTC.